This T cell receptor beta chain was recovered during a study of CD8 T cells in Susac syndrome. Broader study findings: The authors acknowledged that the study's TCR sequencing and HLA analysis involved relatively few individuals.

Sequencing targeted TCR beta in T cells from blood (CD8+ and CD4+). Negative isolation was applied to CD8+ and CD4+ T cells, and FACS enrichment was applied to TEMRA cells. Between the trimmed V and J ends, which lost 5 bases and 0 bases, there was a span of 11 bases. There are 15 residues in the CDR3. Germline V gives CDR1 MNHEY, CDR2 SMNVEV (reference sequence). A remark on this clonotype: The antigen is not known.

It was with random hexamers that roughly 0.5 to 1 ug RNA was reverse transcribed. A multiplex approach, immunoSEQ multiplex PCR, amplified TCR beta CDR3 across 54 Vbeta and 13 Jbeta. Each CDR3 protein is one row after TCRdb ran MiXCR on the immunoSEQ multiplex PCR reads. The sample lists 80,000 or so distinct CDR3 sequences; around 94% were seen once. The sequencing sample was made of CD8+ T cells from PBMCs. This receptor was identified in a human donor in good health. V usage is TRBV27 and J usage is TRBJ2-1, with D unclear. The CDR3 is CASSTAPSSYNEQFF. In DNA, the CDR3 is TGTGCCAGCAGTACAGCGCCAAGCTCCTACAATGAGCAGTTCTTC.